This T cell receptor (beta chain) was obtained from a study of cytomegalovirus exposure and HLA in healthy donors. Study as a whole: Of several hundred genotyped donors, around 80% grouped in the Caucasian-associated ancestry cluster. Study-wide results and caveats: Later on, a genetic analysis was performed. It linked a missense variant in DCLRE1C with V- and J-gene trimming of TCR beta.

Worth noting for this clone: Its antigen remains unidentified.

Germline CDR1 and CDR2: SGDLS and YYNGEE. The CDR3 runs 13 residues. J gave up 6 bases and V 4 bases, and 7 bases lay outside the gene matches. Both 60 Vbeta primers and 13 Jbeta primers went into the PCR. Sequencing was performed with immunoSEQ multiplex PCR; in TCRdb, only in-frame clones are kept and a portion is missing. The sample holds about 150,000 clones, approximately 69% seen once. Material for sequencing was PBMCs. This receptor was obtained from a man younger than 40 in good health and CMV-seronegative. V gene TRBV9 combines with J gene TRBJ2-7, with TRBD1 matching over 7 bases. The CDR3 coding sequence is TGTGCCAGCAGCAACACAGGGGTGGGCGAGCAGTACTTC. It yields the protein CASSNTGVGEQYF.